This paragraph covers one TCR beta chain sequence. The V segment lost 1 base and the J segment 4 bases; nucleotides outside the gene matches: 4. CDR1 and CDR2 from the germline V gene are KGHDR and SFDVKD. The CDR3 spans 16 residues. The data originate from a study of blood T cell repertoires in COVID-19. Across the study: PBMCs, B-cell-depleted T cells, or T cells were the source of the cDNA or gDNA that made up the material.

In the study's own analysis: The assay estimated nucleated cells by amplifying reference gene primers. Profiled with immunoSEQ multiplex PCR; TCRdb holds only in-frame clones, not every one. The D gene and trimming were derived from the DNA, and the V and J assignments and clone size from that table. The table has some 410,000 clones, 88% seen once; the top ten hold approximately 1%. The sequence was obtained from a woman under 40 with acute COVID-19. V usage is TRBV24-1 and J usage is TRBJ2-1, with 9 nucleotides matching TRBD2. The specimen was PBMCs or T cells enriched from blood (not recorded which). CDR3 DNA: TGTGCCACCAGTGATTTAGTAGCGGGGGCATACAATGAGCAGTTCTTC. Translated: CATSDLVAGAYNEQFF.